These T cell receptor beta chains were read from a single sample in a study of blood T cell repertoires in COVID-19. Sequenced by immunoSEQ multiplex PCR; TCRdb stores in-frame clones only, minus some. The table has about 250,000 clones, roughly 77% seen once. The material sequenced was peripheral blood. The receptor set was obtained from an elderly woman with acute or convalescent COVID-19. CDR3s include the opening cysteine and the closing phenylalanine or tryptophan. D genes are given only for firm matches. Size is stated for part of the rows, as once, few or many counts, or as a class when the clone is expanded.

j_call v_call clone_size d_call cdr3_aa cdr3_nt
TRBJ1-1 TRBV20-1 few . CSASPRWETEAFF TGCAGTGCTAGTCCCCGATGGGAGACTGAAGCTTTCTTT
TRBJ1-5 TRBV2 . . CASGKQPQHF TGTGCCAGCGGCAAGCAGCCCCAGCATTTT
TRBJ1-6 TRBV5-6 . . CASSSGMPYNSPLHF TGTGCCAGCAGCTCAGGGATGCCCTATAATTCACCCCTCCACTTT
TRBJ2-7 TRBV3-1/TRBV3-2 . TRBD1 CASSQVGTGVYEQYF TGTGCCAGCAGCCAAGTTGGGACAGGGGTCTACGAGCAGTACTTC
TRBJ2-7 TRBV11-2 . . CASSPQGFRYEQYF TGTGCCAGCAGCCCACAGGGTTTCCGCTACGAGCAGTACTTC
TRBJ1-1 TRBV2 few . CASSVWGQNTEAFF TGTGCCAGCAGTGTCTGGGGGCAGAACACTGAAGCTTTCTTT
TRBJ1-2 TRBV5-1 . . CASSWGDYGYTF TGCGCCAGCAGCTGGGGCGACTATGGCTACACCTTC
TRBJ2-7 TRBV18 . . CASSPPSRSYEQYF TGTGCCAGCTCACCACCGAGCAGGTCCTACGAGCAGTACTTC
TRBJ2-7 TRBV18 . TRBD2 CASSPKGTSSEQYF TGTGCCAGCTCACCTAAGGGGACTAGTTCCGAGCAGTACTTC
TRBJ1-5 TRBV18 . . CASSPDGVPNQPQHF TGTGCCAGCTCACCCGACGGAGTCCCCAATCAGCCCCAGCATTTT
TRBJ2-5 TRBV3-1/TRBV3-2 once . CASSQASAGAAETQYF TGTGCCAGCAGCCAAGCCTCGGCAGGGGCGGCCGAGACCCAGTACTTC
TRBJ1-1 TRBV6-6 . . CASSYSGGQNTEAFF TGTGCCAGCAGTTACTCGGGGGGGCAGAACACTGAAGCTTTCTTT
TRBJ1-2 TRBV4-2 few TRBD1 CASSPDRVDYGYTF TGTGCCAGCAGCCCTGACAGGGTCGACTATGGCTACACCTTC
TRBJ2-1 TRBV10-1 . TRBD2 CASSESLGGGGLWDEQFF TGCGCCAGCAGTGAGTCCCTGGGCGGGGGGGGCCTCTGGGATGAGCAGTTCTTC
TRBJ1-6 TRBV3-1/TRBV3-2 . . CASSQGTAANSPLHF TGTGCCAGCAGCCAAGGGACAGCGGCTAATTCACCCCTCCACTTT
TRBJ2-3 TRBV5-1 . . CASSLGGLGTSTDTQYF TGCGCCAGCAGCTTGGGGGGTCTCGGGACTAGCACAGATACGCAGTATTTT
TRBJ2-2 TRBV5-1 many . CASSFGHNTGELFF TGCGCCAGCAGCTTTGGGCACAACACCGGGGAGCTGTTTTTT
TRBJ1-2 TRBV6-2/TRBV6-3 . . CASSYGPYGYTF TGTGCCAGCAGTTATGGCCCCTATGGCTACACCTTC
TRBJ1-1 TRBV5-1 . TRBD1 CASSWTGVVRTEAFF TGCGCCAGCAGCTGGACAGGGGTTGTTCGGACTGAAGCTTTCTTT
TRBJ2-5 TRBV3-1/TRBV3-2 . TRBD2 CASFSSGRGQETQYF TGTGCCAGCTTCTCCAGCGGGAGGGGCCAAGAGACCCAGTACTTC
TRBJ1-2 TRBV7-9 . . CASSYPRGKDGYGYTF TGTGCCAGCAGCTACCCAAGAGGGAAGGATGGCTATGGCTACACCTTC
TRBJ1-2 TRBV10-3 . TRBD1 CAISLEDREYYGYTF TGTGCCATCAGCCTCGAGGACAGGGAGTACTATGGCTACACCTTC
TRBJ1-3 TRBV2 . . CASSLFRQANSGNTIYF TGTGCCAGCAGTCTTTTCCGACAGGCCAACTCTGGAAACACCATATATTTT
TRBJ2-2 TRBV29-1 . TRBD1 CSVPYPGGMSTGELFF TGCAGCGTCCCTTATCCAGGGGGCATGAGCACCGGGGAGCTGTTTTTT
TRBJ1-2 TRBV7-8 . TRBD1 CASSLGDRGTGYGYTF TGTGCCAGCAGCTTAGGGGACAGGGGTACTGGCTATGGCTACACCTTC